A selection of T cell receptor beta chains follows, all from one sample in a study of spatial heterogeneity in lung cancer. Using its own MiXCR run on the 5' RACE reads, TCRdb lists one record per CDR3 protein. The sample yields tens of thousands of distinct CDR3 sequences, 4% to 6% seen once. Material: PBMCs, obtained at surgery. These receptors originate from a female donor with early-stage non-small cell lung cancer. Each CDR3 is given with its conserved first and last residue. The D gene is left open where the match is weak. Part of the rows lack a size; the others show once, few, many or a class for expanded clones.

CSASPGQLEKLFF TGCAGTGCTAGTCCGGGACAGCTCGAAAAACTGTTTTTT few TRBJ1-4 TRBV20-1 TRBD1
CASSSHRGPSSPAFF TGTGCCAGCAGCTCCCACCGCGGGCCTTCGTCTCCCGCTTTCTTT many TRBJ1-1 TRBV7-9 NA
CASSYDTEAFF TGTGCCAGCAGTTACGACACTGAAGCTTTCTTT many TRBJ1-1 TRBV6-6 NA
CSDTVGGERQETQYF TGCAGTGATACCGTTGGTGGAGAACGGCAAGAGACCCAGTACTTC NA TRBJ2-5 TRBV20-1 NA
CASGLTGASNTEAFF TGCGCCAGCGGACTTACAGGGGCATCGAACACTGAAGCTTTCTTT few TRBJ1-1 TRBV5-1 TRBD1
CASSLAGVRGETQYF TGTGCCAGCAGCTTAGCGGGAGTCCGGGGAGAGACCCAGTACTTC many TRBJ2-5 TRBV7-2 NA
CASSQGGAASYNEQFF TGTGCCAGCAGCCAAGGCGGCGCCGCCTCCTACAATGAGCAGTTCTTC many TRBJ2-1 TRBV4-2 NA
CASSFTSGGEETQYF TGTGCCAGCAGCTTCACTAGCGGGGGGGAAGAGACCCAGTACTTC many TRBJ2-5 TRBV5-4 TRBD2
CASSQDPGEGWTQYF TGTGCCAGCAGCCAGGACCCCGGGGAAGGTTGGACCCAGTACTTC many TRBJ2-5 TRBV4-2 NA
CARFETGEVALAKNIQYF TGCGCCAGGTTTGAAACAGGGGAGGTGGCTCTTGCCAAAAACATTCAGTACTTC many TRBJ2-4 TRBV10-1 NA
CATHLGQGGPFYTQYF TGTGCCACCCACCTGGGGCAGGGTGGTCCCTTTTATACGCAGTATTTT few TRBJ2-3 TRBV27 NA
CASSSRSRGLGYTF TGTGCCAGCAGCTCCCGGAGTCGGGGGCTTGGCTACACCTTC many TRBJ1-2 TRBV13 NA
CASSSYRGSPNEQFF TGTGCCAGCAGTTCCTACCGCGGGTCCCCCAATGAGCAGTTCTTC many TRBJ2-1 TRBV6-6 NA
CASSLARAGTYEQYF TGCGCCAGCAGCTTGGCCAGGGCAGGCACCTACGAGCAGTACTTC many TRBJ2-7 TRBV5-1 NA
CSAPHLREWGNFYGYTF TGCAGTGCTCCCCATCTCCGCGAGTGGGGGAACTTTTATGGCTACACCTTC NA TRBJ1-2 TRBV20-1 NA
CAIRGQGRTDTQYF TGTGCCATCAGGGGACAGGGGAGAACAGATACGCAGTATTTT many TRBJ2-3 TRBV10-3 TRBD1
CASSLFSPGQDGELFF TGCGCCAGCAGCTTGTTTAGTCCTGGGCAGGACGGGGAGCTGTTTTTT NA TRBJ2-2 TRBV5-1 NA
CASSQEERGASPLHF TGCGCCAGCAGCCAAGAGGAGAGGGGCGCTTCACCCCTCCACTTT many TRBJ1-6 TRBV4-3 NA
CASRSLAGGVTEQYF TGTGCCAGCAGATCACTAGCGGGAGGAGTGACCGAGCAGTACTTC many TRBJ2-7 TRBV11-2 TRBD2
CASGAQDSDTEAFF TGTGCTAGTGGGGCCCAGGATTCGGACACTGAAGCTTTCTTT many TRBJ1-1 TRBV12-5 NA
CASTPAGVGDEQFF TGTGCCAGTACCCCAGCGGGAGTGGGGGATGAGCAGTTCTTC many TRBJ2-1 TRBV19 TRBD2
CASSLLPGFSSYNEQFF TGTGCCAGCAGCTTATTGCCCGGGTTTAGCTCCTACAATGAGCAGTTCTTC NA TRBJ2-1 TRBV7-3 NA
CASGTIGGENPLEQYF TGTGCCAGCGGGACCATCGGGGGGGAGAACCCTCTCGAGCAGTACTTC many TRBJ2-7 TRBV28 TRBD2
CASSLWDGSNQPQHF TGCGCCAGCAGCTTGTGGGACGGAAGCAATCAGCCCCAGCATTTT many TRBJ1-5 TRBV5-1 NA
CSATGKAGYNNEQFF TGCAGTGCTACGGGGAAAGCGGGATATAACAATGAGCAGTTCTTC few TRBJ2-1 TRBV20-1 TRBD2
CASRGTGSKGETQYF TGTGCCAGCAGAGGGACAGGGAGTAAAGGAGAGACCCAGTACTTC many TRBJ2-5 TRBV28 TRBD1
CASEFGGGTGELFF TGTGCCAGCGAGTTCGGAGGGGGCACCGGGGAGCTGTTTTTT many TRBJ2-2 TRBV12-3/TRBV12-4 NA
CSARDPADENYNEQFF TGCAGTGCTAGAGATCCGGCGGATGAGAACTACAATGAGCAGTTCTTC few TRBJ2-1 TRBV20-1 NA
CASSLGLPTSAETQYF TGTGCCAGCAGCTTAGGCCTCCCTACTAGCGCGGAGACCCAGTACTTC many TRBJ2-5 TRBV13 TRBD2
CASSLLTGTEAFF TGTGCCAGCTCACTTCTGACGGGCACTGAAGCTTTCTTT few TRBJ1-1 TRBV18 NA
CASSFGPGEETQYF TGCGCCAGCAGCTTCGGTCCAGGGGAGGAGACCCAGTACTTC many TRBJ2-5 TRBV5-1 NA
CASSYFLQPQHF TGTGCCAGCAGTTACTTCCTTCAGCCCCAGCATTTT many TRBJ1-5 TRBV6-6 NA
CASRARTGASPLHF TGTGCCAGCCGTGCGCGGACAGGGGCGTCACCCCTCCACTTT few TRBJ1-6 TRBV28 TRBD1
CASSFGGTSYGYTF TGTGCCAGCAGTTTTGGGGGGACGAGCTATGGCTACACCTTC few TRBJ1-2 TRBV28 NA
CASSLGTANYGYTF TGTGCCAGCAGCTTAGGGACAGCCAACTATGGCTACACCTTC many TRBJ1-2 TRBV7-9 NA
CASSPSGGSSYEQYF TGTGCCAGCAGCCCTAGCGGGGGGAGCTCCTACGAGCAGTACTTC medium-sized TRBJ2-7 TRBV9 TRBD2
CASSPGSSGRGSYNEQFF TGTGCCAGCAGCCCCGGGTCTAGCGGGAGGGGTTCCTACAATGAGCAGTTCTTC many TRBJ2-1 TRBV5-4 TRBD2
CASRRESTNTGELFF TGCGCCTCCAGGCGGGAGTCGACGAACACCGGGGAGCTGTTTTTT many TRBJ2-2 TRBV4-1 TRBD2
CAISDYGGRQETQYF TGTGCCATCAGTGATTACGGGGGTCGCCAAGAGACCCAGTACTTC many TRBJ2-5 TRBV10-3 NA
CASRLRESDNEQFF TGTGCCAGCCGCTTAAGGGAGTCGGACAATGAGCAGTTCTTC NA TRBJ2-1 TRBV28 NA
CASSDWDRGLTDTQYF TGTGCCAGCAGTGACTGGGACAGGGGCCTCACAGATACGCAGTATTTT many TRBJ2-3 TRBV25-1 TRBD1
CASVPGHSSHGYTF TGTGCCAGCGTACCGGGCCACTCGTCTCATGGCTACACCTTC many TRBJ1-2 TRBV12-3/TRBV12-4 NA
CASSLGHYGYTF TGTGCCAGCAGTTTGGGTCACTATGGCTACACCTTC NA TRBJ1-2 TRBV12-3/TRBV12-4 NA
CASNQKGAGGYANTGELFF TGTGCCAGCAACCAGAAAGGGGCAGGGGGATACGCGAACACCGGGGAGCTGTTTTTT many TRBJ2-2 TRBV5-6 TRBD1
CASSQGWTGGKSGGELFF TGCGCCAGCAGCCAAGGTTGGACGGGGGGAAAGTCCGGCGGGGAGCTGTTTTTT many TRBJ2-2 TRBV4-1 TRBD2
CASSSRTGGGEKLFF TGCGCCAGCAGCTCCCGGACAGGGGGAGGCGAAAAACTGTTTTTT many TRBJ1-4 TRBV5-1 TRBD1
CASSYSGTTNTGELFF TGTGCCAGCAGTTACTCCGGGACAACGAACACCGGGGAGCTGTTTTTT medium-sized TRBJ2-2 TRBV6-2/TRBV6-3 NA
CATAINHRGDTQYF TGTGCCACCGCAATAAACCATCGAGGTGATACGCAGTATTTT many TRBJ2-3 TRBV5-5 NA
CSAGGRADTQYF TGCAGTGCGGGGGGCAGGGCAGATACGCAGTATTTT many TRBJ2-3 TRBV20-1 NA
CASRTLPGEKLFF TGTGCCAGCAGAACATTACCGGGAGAAAAACTGTTTTTT many TRBJ1-4 TRBV12-3/TRBV12-4 NA
CASSLDRDRGEETQYF TGTGCCAGCAGCTTAGACCGGGACAGGGGAGAAGAGACCCAGTACTTC few TRBJ2-5 TRBV7-2 TRBD1
CASSYIIQGNRGYTF TGTGCCAGCAGTTATATAATACAGGGGAATCGTGGCTACACCTTC NA TRBJ1-2 TRBV2 TRBD1
CASSLGGAYNEQFF TGTGCCAGCAGCTTAGGCGGTGCCTACAATGAGCAGTTCTTC many TRBJ2-1 TRBV11-3 NA
CSARDPTRDHTGELFF TGCAGTGCTAGAGATCCAACGCGGGACCACACCGGGGAGCTGTTTTTT many TRBJ2-2 TRBV20-1 NA
CASSSGTSGNNEQFF TGCGCCAGCAGCTCAGGGACTAGCGGGAACAATGAGCAGTTCTTC many TRBJ2-1 TRBV5-1 TRBD2